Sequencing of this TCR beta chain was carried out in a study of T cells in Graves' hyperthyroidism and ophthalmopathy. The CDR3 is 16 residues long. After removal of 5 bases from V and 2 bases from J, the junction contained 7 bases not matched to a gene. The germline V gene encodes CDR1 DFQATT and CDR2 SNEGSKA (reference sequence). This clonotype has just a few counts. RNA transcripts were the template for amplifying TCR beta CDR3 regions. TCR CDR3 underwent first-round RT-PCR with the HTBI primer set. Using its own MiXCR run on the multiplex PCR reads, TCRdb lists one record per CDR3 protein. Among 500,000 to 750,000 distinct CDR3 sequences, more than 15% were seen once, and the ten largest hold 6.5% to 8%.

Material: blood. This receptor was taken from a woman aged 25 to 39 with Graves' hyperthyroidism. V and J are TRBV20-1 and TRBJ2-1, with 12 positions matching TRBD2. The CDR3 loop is CSARLAGGPTYNEQFF. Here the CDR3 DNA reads TGCAGTGCTCGGCTAGCGGGAGGGCCAACCTACAATGAGCAGTTCTTC.